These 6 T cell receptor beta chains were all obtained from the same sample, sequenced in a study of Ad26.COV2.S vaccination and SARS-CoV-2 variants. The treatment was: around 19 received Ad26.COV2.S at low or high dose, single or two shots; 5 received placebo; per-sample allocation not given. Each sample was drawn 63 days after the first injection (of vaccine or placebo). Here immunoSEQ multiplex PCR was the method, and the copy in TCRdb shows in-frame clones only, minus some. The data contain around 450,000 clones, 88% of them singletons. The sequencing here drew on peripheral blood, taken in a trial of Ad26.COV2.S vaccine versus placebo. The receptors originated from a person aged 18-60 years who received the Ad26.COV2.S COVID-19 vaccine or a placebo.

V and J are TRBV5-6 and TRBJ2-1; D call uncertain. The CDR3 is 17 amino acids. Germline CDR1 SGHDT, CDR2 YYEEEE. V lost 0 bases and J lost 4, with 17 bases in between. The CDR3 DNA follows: TGTGCCAGCAGCTTGGCAGCATTAATGGGCAGTTACAATGAGCAGTTCTTC. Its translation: CASSLAALMGSYNEQFF. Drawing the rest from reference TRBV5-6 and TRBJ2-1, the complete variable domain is DAGVTQSPTHLIKTRGQQVTLRCSPKSGHDTVSWYQQALGQGPQFIFQYYEEEERQRGNFPDRFSGHQFPNYSSELNVNALLLGDSALYLCASSLAALMGSYNEQFFGPGTRLTVL.

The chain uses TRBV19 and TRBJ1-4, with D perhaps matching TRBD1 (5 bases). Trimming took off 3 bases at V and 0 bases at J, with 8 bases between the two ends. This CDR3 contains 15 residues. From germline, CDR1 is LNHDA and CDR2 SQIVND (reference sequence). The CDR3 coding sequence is TGTGCCAGTAGTATTGGGGGAGCAACTAATGAAAAACTGTTTTTT. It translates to CASSIGGATNEKLFF.

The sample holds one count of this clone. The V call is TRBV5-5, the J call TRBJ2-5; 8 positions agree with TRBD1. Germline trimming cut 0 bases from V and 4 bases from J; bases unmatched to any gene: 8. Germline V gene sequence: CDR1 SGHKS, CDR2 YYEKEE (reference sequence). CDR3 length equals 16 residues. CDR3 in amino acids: CASSLEIITGGETQYF. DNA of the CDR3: TGTGCCAGCAGCTTGGAGATTATTACAGGGGGAGAGACCCAGTACTTC.

The CDR3 loop reads CASSLSPGTGTVQPQHF. The CDR3 nucleotides are TGCGCCAGCAGCCTCAGCCCCGGGACAGGGACTGTGCAGCCCCAGCATTTT. This chain joins TRBV4-1 and TRBJ1-5, with 9 bases lining up with TRBD1. V lost 4 bases to trimming and J lost 7 bases; unmatched junction nucleotides: 14. Germline CDR1 reads MGHRA; CDR2 reads YSYEKL. The CDR3 contains 17 residues.

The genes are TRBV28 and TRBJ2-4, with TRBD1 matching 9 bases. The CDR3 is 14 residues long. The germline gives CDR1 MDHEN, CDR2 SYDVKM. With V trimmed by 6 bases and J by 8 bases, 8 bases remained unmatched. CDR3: CASRSGQGRDIQYF. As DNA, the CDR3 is TGTGCCAGCAGGTCGGGACAGGGTAGAGACATTCAGTACTTC.

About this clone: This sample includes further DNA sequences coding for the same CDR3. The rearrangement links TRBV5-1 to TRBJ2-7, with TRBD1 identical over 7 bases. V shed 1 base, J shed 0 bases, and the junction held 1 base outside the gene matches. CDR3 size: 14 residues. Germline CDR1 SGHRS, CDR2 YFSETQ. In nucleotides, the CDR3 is TGCGCCAGCAGCTTGAGGGACAGCTCCTACGAGCAGTACTTC. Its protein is CASSLRDSSYEQYF.